The 27 T cell receptor beta chains below were found in one sample sequenced in a study of T-cell reconstitution after alpha-beta-depleted transplantation in children. Unique molecular identifiers were incorporated into the prepared TCRbeta library. TCRdb analysed the PCR reads with MiXCR anew, one entry per CDR3 protein. Here the sample spans 400,000 to 550,000 distinct CDR3 sequences, about 10% being singletons. Sequencing was performed on PBMCs, taken before TCRalphabeta/CD19-depleted stem cell transplant. These receptors originate from a child aged 2 to 10 with inherited bone marrow failure, due to receive a stem cell transplant.

This clonotype was counted between two and nine times. This chain connects TRBV12-3 or TRBV12-4 to TRBJ2-1, with D perhaps matching TRBD2 (5 bases). Trimming stripped 6 bases from V and 8 bases from J, with 14 bases between. The CDR3 has 13 residues. The CDR3 nucleotides are TGTGCCAGCAGGTCGGGGAGAAGCGATGAGCAGTTCTTC. This encodes CASRSGRSDEQFF.

This clonotype was counted many times. The chain carries TRBV5-1 and TRBJ2-3; 9 nucleotides align to TRBD1. The CDR3 totals 15 residues. The germline V gene encodes CDR1 SGHRS and CDR2 YFSETQ. Trimming cost V 3 bases and J 2 bases; bases outside gene matches: 4. CDR3 protein: CASSWDREFTDTQYF. The CDR3 DNA follows: TGCGCCAGCAGCTGGGACAGGGAGTTCACAGATACGCAGTATTTT.

With respect to this clonotype: A read error is possible here, since a much larger clone lies one base away. The chain employs TRBV6-5 and TRBJ2-7; TRBD1 aligns across 7 bases. Looked up from germline, CDR1 is MNHEY and CDR2 is SVGAGI. The CDR3 has 14 amino acids. With 4 bases clipped from V and 2 bases from J, the junction kept 5 bases outside the gene matches. The chain's CDR3 is CASSWWDRPYEQYF. The CDR3 nucleotides are TGTGCCAGCAGTTGGTGGGACAGACCCTACGAGCAGTACTTC.

This clonotype has at least ten counts. The rearrangement joins TRBV28 to TRBJ2-1, with D possibly matching TRBD2 (5 bases). This CDR3 spans 14 amino acids. Germline-derived CDR1 and CDR2 are MDHEN and SYDVKM. V was clipped by 4 bases and J by 3 bases, with 10 bases between them. In nucleotides, the CDR3 is TGTGCCAGCAGTTATGAGCGGTACTACAATGAGCAGTTCTTC. This translates into CASSYERYYNEQFF.

The chain employs TRBV30 and TRBJ2-4, with D uncertain. The V and J ends lost 4 bases and 4 bases respectively, with 11 bases between them. This CDR3 spans 13 amino acids. The germline V gene has CDR1 GTSNPN and CDR2 SVGIG (reference sequence). The chain's CDR3 is CAWTPDGKNIQYF. CDR3 nucleotide sequence: TGTGCCTGGACCCCGGACGGGAAAAACATTCAGTACTTC.

This clonotype has a count of ten or more. Here the CDR3 reads CASSPGQGLYNEQFF. CDR3 DNA: TGTGCCAGCAGTCCGGGACAGGGGTTGTACAATGAGCAGTTCTTC. This rearrangement joins TRBV28 to TRBJ2-1; 10 bases are shared with TRBD1. The ends lost 5 bases at V and 4 bases at J; junction bases unmatched: 5. The CDR3 is made up of 15 amino acids. CDR1 MDHEN and CDR2 SYDVKM come from the germline V gene.

This clonotype has at least ten counts. The chain combines TRBV27 with TRBJ2-1; a weak D match, TRBD2 (5 bases). V lost 8 bases and J 9 bases, leaving 14 bases between the germline ends. Germline V lookup: CDR1 MNHEY, CDR2 SMNVEV (reference sequence). This CDR3 contains 12 residues. CDR3 DNA sequence: TGTGCCAGCGCTAGCCCACCTACTGAGCAGTTCTTC. Its translation: CASASPPTEQFF.

Ten or more counts support this clonotype. The chain joins TRBV7-2 to TRBJ2-3; D tentatively fits TRBD1 or TRBD2 (5 bases each). The CDR3 has 14 residues. In germline, CDR1 is SGHTA, CDR2 FQGNSA. With 5 bases removed from V and 3 bases from J, the gap between germline ends came to 12 bases. The CDR3 loop reads CASSGAGVTDTQYF. The CDR3 DNA reads as TGTGCCAGCAGCGGGGCCGGGGTAACAGATACGCAGTATTTT.

This clonotype was seen a handful of times. CDR3 coding DNA: TGTGCCGGAGCGGGACAGGGTTTACATTCACCCCTCCACTTT. Protein: CAGAGQGLHSPLHF. The chain employs TRBV7-9 and TRBJ1-6, with 9 bases lining up with TRBD1. J gave up 8 bases and V 11 bases, and 10 bases lay outside the gene matches. CDR1 is SEHNR, CDR2 FQNEAQ, per germline (reference sequence). This CDR3 spans 14 amino acids.

The rearrangement uses TRBV7-8 and TRBJ1-5, with D tentatively TRBD1 (5 bases). Germline values: CDR1 SGHVS, CDR2 FQNEAQ. The V and J ends lost 3 bases and 2 bases respectively, with 17 bases between them. This CDR3 contains 17 residues. CDR3 nucleotides: TGTGCCAGCAGCTTGGGGCCCTTCTCCTCGGGCAATCAGCCCCAGCATTTT. It translates to CASSLGPFSSGNQPQHF.

At least ten counts were recorded for this clonotype. The chain is built from TRBV30 and TRBJ1-2; TRBD1 might be the D (6 bases). This CDR3 is built from 11 residues. V was clipped by 4 bases and J by 7 bases, with 10 bases between them. Germline CDR1 is GTSNPN and CDR2 is SVGIG (reference sequence). The chain's CDR3 is CAWKQGLGYTF. The CDR3 nucleotides read TGTGCCTGGAAGCAGGGGCTTGGCTACACCTTC.

This clonotype was detected many times. The J gene is TRBJ2-3, the V gene TRBV4-3; 7 bases fit TRBD1. CDR1 is LGHNA and CDR2 is YSLEER in the germline V gene. Losses at the gene ends were 1 base for V and 11 bases for J; bases not matched to a gene: 12. This CDR3 has 15 residues. This chain's CDR3 is CASSQAHDREKGQYF. CDR3 coding DNA: TGCGCCAGCAGCCAAGCCCACGACAGGGAAAAGGGGCAGTATTTT.

The sample holds a few counts of this clonotype. The chain is built from TRBV27 and TRBJ1-6, with TRBD1 matching 7 bases. V was clipped by 5 bases and J by 0 bases; unmatched bases: 10. The CDR3 spans 18 residues. Germline CDR1 and CDR2: MNHEY and SMNVEV (reference sequence). The CDR3 DNA follows: TGTGCCAGCAGTCCCCGGACAGGCGGTAGCTCCTATAATTCACCCCTCCACTTT. Protein product: CASSPRTGGSSYNSPLHF.

J is TRBJ2-5 and V is TRBV12-3 or TRBV12-4; TRBD1 might be the D (5 bases). Trimming took 7 bases from V and 7 from J, leaving 22 bases between them. The CDR3 is made up of 15 amino acids. Written as DNA, the CDR3 is TGTGCCAGCACCTCAGACAGTCTGGGGATAAGGACCCAGTACTTC. Protein product: CASTSDSLGIRTQYF.

Comment on this clonotype: Since a much larger clone is just one base distant, this may be a read error. V gene TRBV4-3 combines with J gene TRBJ1-4; no clear D. The CDR3 totals 16 residues. The V gene's germline CDR1 is LGHNA and CDR2 YSLEER. The CDR3 DNA follows: TGCGCCAGCAGCCAGTTAACTGGACCGCATAATGGAAAACTGTTTTTT. Translation gives CASSQLTGPHNGKLFF.

The sample holds many counts of this clonotype. The chain employs TRBV27 and TRBJ2-7, with unresolved D. Germline V gene sequence: CDR1 MNHEY, CDR2 SMNVEV (reference sequence). The CDR3 totals 13 residues. The ends were cut back, 3 bases at V and 0 bases at J, with 6 bases in the middle. This chain's CDR3 is CASSLSTSYEQYF. The CDR3 DNA is TGTGCCAGCAGTTTGTCTACCTCCTACGAGCAGTACTTC.

This clonotype appeared many times. This chain uses TRBV18 with TRBJ2-4; D possibly corresponds to TRBD2 (5 bases). The length of the CDR3 is 14 residues. CDR1 KGHSH and CDR2 LQKENI come from the germline V gene. V dropped 6 bases and J dropped 2 bases, with 11 bases sitting between them. The CDR3 nucleotides read TGTGCCAGCTCTCCCGGGGTCCCCAAAAACATTCAGTACTTC. This gives the protein CASSPGVPKNIQYF.

Ten or more counts support this clonotype. One end of the junction fails to match germline, which may point to a read error. The chain joins TRBV9 to TRBJ2-2; D call uncertain. Germline V gene lookup returns CDR1 SGDLS and CDR2 YYNGEE. The CDR3 runs to 15 residues. Written as DNA, the CDR3 is TGTGCCAGCATCGTAGACTGGTCGAACACCGGGGAGCTGTTTTTT. This gives the protein CASIVDWSNTGELFF. Complete variable domain (other parts from reference TRBV9 and TRBJ2-2): DSGVTQTPKHLITATGQRVTLRCSPRSGDLSVYWYQQSLDQGLQFLIQYYNGEERAKGNILERFSAQQFPDLHSELNLSSLELGDSALYFCASIVDWSNTGELFFGEGSRLTVL.

This clonotype was picked up one time. This rearrangement joins TRBV11-2 to TRBJ1-5; 7 bases fit TRBD1. J gave up 2 bases and V 5 bases, and 9 bases lay outside the gene matches. Germline V gives CDR1 SGHAT, CDR2 FQNNGV. The CDR3 covers 16 residues. CDR3 in DNA: TGTGCCAGCAGCCCGAACACAGGGGTCGGCAATCAGCCCCAGCATTTT. It is translated as CASSPNTGVGNQPQHF.

This clonotype was seen repeatedly, ten times or more. This chain uses TRBV29-1 with TRBJ2-7; D remains unclear. V gave up 6 bases and J gave up 2 bases, with 14 bases separating them. Germline CDR1 reads SQVTM; CDR2 reads ANQGSEA. The CDR3 covers 13 residues. The CDR3 reads CSVVTLITYEQYF. The CDR3 coding sequence is TGCAGCGTCGTAACGTTAATTACCTACGAGCAGTACTTC.

The rearrangement links TRBV15 to TRBJ2-1; 10 bases map to TRBD2. The V segment lost 5 bases and the J segment 4 bases; nucleotides outside the gene matches: 5. Germline lookup yields CDR1 LNHNV and CDR2 YYDKDF (reference sequence). The length of the CDR3 is 15 residues. CDR3: CATSPGTSVYNEQFF. The CDR3 DNA is TGTGCCACCAGCCCCGGGACTAGCGTATACAATGAGCAGTTCTTC.

The sample holds many counts of this clonotype. This chain connects TRBV18 to TRBJ2-1, with D tentatively TRBD1 (5 bases). CDR1 is KGHSH, CDR2 LQKENI, per germline. V gave up 2 bases and J gave up 9 bases, with 11 bases separating them. The CDR3 contains 13 residues. CDR3 sequence: CASSPAGLGEQFF. CDR3 bases: TGTGCCAGCTCACCAGCAGGGCTAGGTGAGCAGTTCTTC.

This clonotype came up many times. The chain employs TRBV5-8 and TRBJ2-4; 14 bases are a match to TRBD2. Germline V gene sequence: CDR1 SGHTS, CDR2 YDEGEE. J lost 8 bases, V lost 4 bases, and 5 bases had no gene match. The CDR3 is 15 amino acids. The CDR3 nucleotides read TGTGCCAGCAGCCCTGGGACTAGCGGGAGTGACATTCAGTACTTC. The encoded protein is CASSPGTSGSDIQYF.

The table lists this clonotype with a few counts. The DNA of the CDR3 is TGCAGTGCCATCTACCCAGAGTGGGACACCGGGGAGCTGTTTTTT. The encoded protein is CSAIYPEWDTGELFF. This rearrangement joins TRBV20-1 to TRBJ2-2; D gene unclear. CDR3 length equals 15 residues. Germline-derived CDR1 and CDR2 are DFQATT and SNEGSKA (reference sequence). The V end lost 6 bases, the J end lost 3 bases, and 17 bases lay between the germline ends.

This chain connects TRBV6-1 to TRBJ2-2, with 7 bases identical to TRBD1. V trimming: 5 bases; J trimming: 5 bases; junction bases outside the gene matches: 8. This CDR3 comprises 15 residues. CDR1 is MNHNS, CDR2 SASEGT, per germline. CDR3 sequence: CASSQTGARTGELFF. The CDR3 DNA follows: TGTGCCAGCAGTCAAACAGGGGCAAGGACCGGGGAGCTGTTTTTT.

This clonotype was seen repeatedly, ten times or more. This sequence joins TRBV29-1 and TRBJ1-4, with D perhaps matching TRBD1 (5 bases). Trimming cost V 6 bases and J 2 bases, with 16 bases left between them. The length of the CDR3 is 15 residues. Germline CDR1 is SQVTM and CDR2 is ANQGSEA. In DNA, the CDR3 is TGCAGCGTAACCGGGACTTACGAGACTAATGAAAAACTGTTTTTT. Protein product: CSVTGTYETNEKLFF.

This clonotype was picked up a small number of times. This chain links TRBV4-1 with TRBJ1-5; D is unresolved. The CDR3 is 17 amino acids. V was trimmed by 0 bases and J by 2 bases, leaving 14 bases between them. Germline V gene sequence: CDR1 MGHRA, CDR2 YSYEKL. CDR3 nucleotide sequence: TGCGCCAGCAGCCAAGATAGTATCCTTGCTGGCAATCAGCCCCAGCATTTT. It translates to CASSQDSILAGNQPQHF.